These 2 T cell receptor beta chains came from one sample sequenced in a study of blood T cell repertoires in COVID-19. Data came from immunoSEQ multiplex PCR; TCRdb stores just in-frame clones and leaves some out. The data show tens of thousands of clones, roughly nine tenths seen once. Sequenced sample: peripheral blood. These receptors were obtained from a woman aged 60-75 years with COVID-19, enrolled during active disease.

The J gene is TRBJ2-7, the V gene TRBV27, with TRBD1 matching 8 bases. The J segment lost 2 bases and the V segment lost 5 bases, leaving 5 bases of the junction unmatched. CDR3 length equals 14 residues. Looked up from germline, CDR1 is MNHEY and CDR2 is SMNVEV (reference sequence). The CDR3 protein is CASSTRQGPYEQYF. In DNA, the CDR3 is TGTGCCAGCAGTACGCGACAGGGGCCCTACGAGCAGTACTTC.

This chain uses TRBV19 with TRBJ1-5; weak D call: TRBD1 (5 bases). Trimming pared 11 bases from V and 3 bases from J, leaving 11 bases between. The CDR3 is 12 amino acids. Looked up from germline, CDR1 is LNHDA and CDR2 is SQIVND (reference sequence). The CDR3 DNA reads TGTGCCGTGGGGACTTTCAATCAGCCCCAGCATTTT. Translation: CAVGTFNQPQHF.